Only one count was recorded for the clone carrying this T cell receptor (beta chain). Its antigen remains unknown. The source of the sample is a study of cytomegalovirus exposure and HLA in healthy donors. Overall study results and limits: Solely CMV serostatus was available to characterize immune exposure. Accounts indicate the classifier identified cytomegalovirus status with strong specificity and sensitivity. Listed as cytomegalovirus-associated were over 150 TCR beta chains. Presence/absence analyses assumed roughly uniform sequencing depth across donors, which may not hold.

The PCR contained 60 Vbeta and 13 Jbeta primers. Sequencing used immunoSEQ multiplex PCR; TCRdb keeps in-frame clones, though not all of them. Altogether roughly 180,000 clones are present, roughly 83% being singletons, with the ten largest covering 1%. Germline V lookup: CDR1 SGHTA, CDR2 FQGNSA. Trimming cost V 5 bases and J 11 bases; bases outside gene matches: 18. The CDR3 runs to 16 residues. The material sequenced was PBMCs. This chain links TRBV7-2 with TRBJ2-5; 9 bases line up with TRBD1. The TCR sequence derives from a man aged 25-45 years in good health and CMV-seronegative. The CDR3 sequence: CASSPGPGTGKIKQYF. In nucleotides, the CDR3 is TGTGCCAGCAGCCCAGGTCCCGGGACAGGGAAGATCAAGCAGTACTTC.